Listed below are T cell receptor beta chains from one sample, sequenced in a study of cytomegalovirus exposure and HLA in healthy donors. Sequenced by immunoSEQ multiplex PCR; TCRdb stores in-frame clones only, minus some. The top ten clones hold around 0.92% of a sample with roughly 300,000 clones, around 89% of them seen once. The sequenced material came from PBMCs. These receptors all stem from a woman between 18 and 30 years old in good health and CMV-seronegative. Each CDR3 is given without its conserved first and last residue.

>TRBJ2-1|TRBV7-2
ASSLSWTRGYNEQF
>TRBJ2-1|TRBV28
ASSFGSGSFNEQF
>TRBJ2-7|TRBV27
ASSLSGLAGFKYEQY
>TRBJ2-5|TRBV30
AWSAWRPSPQETQY
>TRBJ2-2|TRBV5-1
ASSSTGELF
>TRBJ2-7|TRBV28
ASSLRVTGGWYEQY
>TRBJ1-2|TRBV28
ATSSGLMGYT
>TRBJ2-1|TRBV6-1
ASSEVPTTDSYNEQF
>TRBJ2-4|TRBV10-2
ASSETGLAENIQY
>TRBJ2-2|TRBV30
AWRYRRAGELF
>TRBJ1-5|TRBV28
ASTSTGYQPQH
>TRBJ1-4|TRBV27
ASSDRVWGKLF
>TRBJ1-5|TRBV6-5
ASSYQGGGNQPQH
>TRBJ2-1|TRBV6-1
ASVRTSGNDEQF
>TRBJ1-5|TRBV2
ASSEGQVNQPQH
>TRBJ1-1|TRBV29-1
SGGGRHTEAF
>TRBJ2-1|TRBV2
ASRQLAGSRSEQF
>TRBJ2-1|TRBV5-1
ASSLGGSGRARF
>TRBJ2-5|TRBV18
ASSPSGFAGETQY
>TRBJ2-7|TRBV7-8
ASSPSEGASSYEQY
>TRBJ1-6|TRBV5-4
ASSLEVRGGNSPLH
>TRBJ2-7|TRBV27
ASSLEGGEQY
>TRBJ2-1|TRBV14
ASSHPRLAVYNEQF
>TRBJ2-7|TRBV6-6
ASRAGEAAEQY
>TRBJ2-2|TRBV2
ASQRGTDVMTNTGELF
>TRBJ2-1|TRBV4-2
ASSPGGGRNEQF
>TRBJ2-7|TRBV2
ASNVGQGSYEQY
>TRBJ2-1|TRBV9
ASSVEGREAYNEQF
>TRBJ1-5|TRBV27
ASSLHGYQPQH
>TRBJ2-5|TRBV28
ASSPGLAGETQY
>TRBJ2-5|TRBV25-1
ASSSGRGRETQY
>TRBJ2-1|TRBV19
AIAVGGEIKGNEQF
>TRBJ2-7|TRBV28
ASSSIGQGASYEQY
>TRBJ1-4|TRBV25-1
ASSVGQGGNEKLF
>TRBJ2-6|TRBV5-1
ASMGQPPTLSGANVLT